These 8 T cell receptor beta chains came from one sample sequenced in a study of vaccination and CD4 T cells after COVID-19 (dated by TCRdb to 2022 to 2024). The treatment or condition label corresponds to: approximately nine-day PBMC culture with coronavirus spike peptide pools or control peptides (ViraFEST assay). CD4+ T cells from unexposed donors were collected before the COVID-19 pandemic (2011-2018). Their antigen targets remain unknown. Receptor libraries were prepared by PCR. Sequencer: Illumina iSeq 100. At the Johns Hopkins FTIC core, DNA from the cultured CD4+ T cells underwent TCR sequencing with the Oncomine TCR Beta short-read assay. The QIAamp micro DNA kit was used to extract genomic DNA from the cultured CD4+ T cells. The public reads were reanalyzed by TCRdb: fastp trimming at Q25, MiXCR alignment, in-frame beta chains only. For every CDR3 protein sequence, its rows merge into one entry that carries the most common genes and DNA. The sample table shows just over 7,500 distinct CDR3 sequences, and under 40% are seen once. The leading ten clones occupy about 13% of the sample.

Sequenced: CD4+ T cells from blood, cultured in vitro. The receptors were gathered from a human donor in good health.

V gene TRBV19 combines with J gene TRBJ2-2; 10 bases are a match to TRBD2. This CDR3 comprises 16 residues. Looked up from germline, CDR1 is LNHDA and CDR2 is SQIVND (reference sequence). V was clipped by 9 bases and J by 7 bases; unmatched bases: 14. CDR3 coding DNA: TGTGCCAGCCTCCCCCGTAGCGGGAGGCCGATCGGGGAGCTGTTTTTT. Its translation: CASLPRSGRPIGELFF. Full variable domain (rest looked up from reference TRBV19 and TRBJ2-2): DGGITQSPKYLFRKEGQNVTLSCEQNLNHDAMYWYRQDPGQGLRLIYYSQIVNDFQKGDIAEGYSVSREKKESFPLTVTSAQKNPTAFYLCASLPRSGRPIGELFFGEGSRLTVL.

This chain connects TRBV7-2 to TRBJ1-2; 7 nucleotides match TRBD1. The CDR3 contains 13 residues. Germline CDR1 and CDR2: SGHTA and FQGNSA. With 5 bases clipped from V and 4 bases from J, the junction kept 4 bases outside the gene matches. CDR3 in DNA: TGTGCCAGCAGCGTGGGACAGCCCTATGGCTACACCTTC. This gives the protein CASSVGQPYGYTF.

The V call is TRBV2, the J call TRBJ1-1; D gene ambiguous. The CDR3 has 14 residues. From germline, CDR1 is SNHLY and CDR2 FYNNEI. The V and J ends lost 5 bases and 2 bases respectively, with 12 bases between them. The CDR3 sequence: CASSPGRFNTEAFF. CDR3 bases: TGTGCCAGCAGTCCTGGACGGTTTAACACTGAAGCTTTCTTT. The whole variable domain, remainder taken from reference TRBV2 and TRBJ1-1, is EPEVTQTPSHQVTQMGQEVILRCVPISNHLYFYWYRQILGQKVEFLVSFYNNEISEKSEIFDDQFSVERPDGSNFTLKIRSTKLEDSAMYFCASSPGRFNTEAFFGQGTRLTVV.

In its sample, this clonotype was seen a few times. The V and J genes are TRBV20-1 and TRBJ2-7; tentative D call: TRBD1 (5 bases). CDR3 length equals 12 residues. Looked up from germline, CDR1 is DFQATT and CDR2 is SNEGSKA (reference sequence). The V end was cut by 3 bases, the J end by 0 bases, with 6 bases between. The CDR3 region is CSARDISYEQYF. CDR3 in DNA: TGCAGTGCTAGGGACATCTCCTACGAGCAGTACTTC.

The chain employs TRBV20-1 and TRBJ2-5, with 14 positions matching TRBD2. After removal of 0 bases from V and 0 bases from J, the junction contained 6 bases not matched to a gene. Germline values: CDR1 DFQATT, CDR2 SNEGSKA (reference sequence). The CDR3 has 18 residues. The CDR3 nucleotides read TGCAGTGCTAGAGAGACTAGCGGGAGGGCCTGGTACCAAGAGACCCAGTACTTC. Translation: CSARETSGRAWYQETQYF.

This clonotype turned up a few times. The chain is built from TRBV29-1 and TRBJ2-5, with 7 bases lining up with TRBD1. V trimming: 4 bases; J trimming: 5 bases; junction bases outside the gene matches: 13. Per germline, CDR1 SQVTM and CDR2 ANQGSEA. This CDR3 spans 15 amino acids. Here the CDR3 DNA reads TGCAGCGTTGGACAATCGGGACAGTTTGGGGAGACCCAGTACTTC. Encoded protein: CSVGQSGQFGETQYF.

CDR3 DNA: TGTGCCACTGGAAACAGGGGGCTTAGTTATGGCTACACCTTC. Translated: CATGNRGLSYGYTF. This chain joins TRBV12-3 or TRBV12-4 and TRBJ1-2; 9 bases fit TRBD1. Unmatched junction bases numbered 11, after V lost 10 bases and J lost 5 bases. This CDR3 has 14 amino acids.

In this sample, this clonotype turned up a few times. The chain has TRBV12-3 or TRBV12-4 and TRBJ1-5, with D unclear. The CDR3 is 13 residues long. The ends were cut back, 5 bases at V and 5 bases at J, with 10 bases in the middle. CDR3 sequence: CASSVDTHQPQHF. In nucleotides, the CDR3 is TGTGCCAGCAGTGTAGACACCCATCAGCCCCAGCATTTT.